This TCR beta chain is drawn from a study of T cells after yellow fever vaccination. Study-wide results and caveats: Shared CD4/CD8 clonotypes were a small share, likely from convergent recombination.

Per germline, CDR1 SGHTA and CDR2 FQGNSA. This CDR3 is 16 amino acids long. V was trimmed by 1 base and J by 0 bases, leaving 10 bases between them. Template-switching 5'RACE yielded the TCR cDNA; a universal primer site and UMIs were added in the process. One entry per CDR3 protein, called by TCRdb with MiXCR from the 5' RACE reads. The sample has 40,000 to 50,000 distinct CDR3 sequences, over 5.5% seen once. The material was PBMCs, either bulk or a sorted T-cell subset (CD4+, CD8+, memory, or dextramer-sorted; not recorded which), obtained 45 days after the yellow fever booster vaccination. This TCR was sampled from a man aged 25-40 years who received the YFV17D yellow fever vaccine. The rearrangement uses TRBV7-2 and TRBJ1-5, with D uncertain. The CDR3 protein is CASSLVKYSSNQPQHF. CDR3 in DNA: TGTGCCAGCAGCTTAGTAAAATACTCTAGCAATCAGCCCCAGCATTTT.